Listed here is a single T cell receptor (beta chain). The CDR3 has 14 amino acids. Per the germline V gene, CDR1 is SNHLY and CDR2 is FYNNEI. V shed 9 bases and J shed 0 bases, with 15 bases lying between them. Clones were read by immunoSEQ multiplex PCR, and TCRdb kept only the in-frame ones, dropping some. The top ten clones hold over 10% of a sample with about 80,000 clones, 70% to 85% of them seen once. The entry originates in a study of blood T cell repertoires in COVID-19. The rearrangement uses TRBV2 and TRBJ2-7, with D tentatively TRBD1 (5 bases). This TCR derives from a human donor in a cohort sampled during active COVID-19. The material sequenced was peripheral blood. The CDR3 reads CARGPRRSSYEQYF. The CDR3 region has the DNA TGTGCCAGGGGGCCGAGACGGTCCTCCTACGAGCAGTACTTC.